A single sample is the source of the 3 T cell receptor beta chains below, sequenced in a study of PD-1 blockade in mismatch repair-deficient tumors. Here immunoSEQ multiplex PCR was the method, and the copy in TCRdb shows in-frame clones only, minus some. The table has tens of thousands of clones, about 91% seen once. The material sequenced was peripheral blood, taken 52 weeks after starting pembrolizumab. All receptors derive from an adult with mismatch repair-deficient cancer.

The chain recombines TRBV4-2 with TRBJ1-5, with D possibly matching TRBD1 (5 bases). This CDR3 spans 20 amino acids. In germline, CDR1 is LGHNA, CDR2 YNFKEQ. Deletions cut 0 bases from V and 2 bases from J, with 23 bases between. The CDR3 spells CASSQEVWGNPTSGNQPQHF. CDR3 nucleotides: TGTGCCAGCAGCCAAGAGGTTTGGGGGAATCCTACCTCGGGCAATCAGCCCCAGCATTTT.

This clone was recorded a few times. V is TRBV2 and J is TRBJ2-7; D unclear. V was cut by 0 bases and J by 4 bases, with 7 bases left in between. This CDR3 comprises 13 residues. Germline assignment: CDR1 SNHLY and CDR2 FYNNEI. The CDR3 region is CASSEALEYEQYF. In DNA form, the CDR3 reads TGTGCCAGCAGTGAAGCGCTTGAGTACGAGCAGTACTTC.

This sequence joins TRBV28 and TRBJ1-2; D might be TRBD1 (6 bases). The CDR3 is made up of 16 amino acids. Germline lookup yields CDR1 MDHEN and CDR2 SYDVKM. V lost 8 bases and J 2 bases, leaving 21 bases between the germline ends. Here the CDR3 DNA reads TGTGCCAGCCTCACCCCCGGCCGGGACAACAACTATGGCTACACCTTC. Translated: CASLTPGRDNNYGYTF.